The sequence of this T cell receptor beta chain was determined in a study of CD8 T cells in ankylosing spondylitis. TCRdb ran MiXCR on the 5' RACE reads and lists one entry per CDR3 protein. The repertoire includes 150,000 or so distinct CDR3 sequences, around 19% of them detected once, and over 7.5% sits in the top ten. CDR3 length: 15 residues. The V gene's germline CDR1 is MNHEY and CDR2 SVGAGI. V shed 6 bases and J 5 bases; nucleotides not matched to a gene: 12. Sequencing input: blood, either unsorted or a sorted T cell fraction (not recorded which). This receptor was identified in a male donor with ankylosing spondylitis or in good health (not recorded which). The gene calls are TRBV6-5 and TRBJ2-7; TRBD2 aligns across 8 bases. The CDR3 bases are TGTGCCAGCAGCGGGGGCAGCGGGAGCTCAAACGAGCAGTACTTC. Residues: CASSGGSGSSNEQYF.